These 26 T cell receptor beta chains were all obtained from the same sample, sequenced in a study of naive and memory T cell subsets. TCR cDNA received a 3' ligated oligonucleotide that carried a UMI. Four PCR rounds used nested alpha and beta constant region primers plus the SP2 primer. Each CDR3 protein gets one entry after TCRdb re-called the 5' RACE reads with MiXCR. The table shows 55,000 to 70,000 distinct CDR3 sequences, with approximately 6.6% occurring only once. The receptors were gathered from a male donor in good health.

The rearrangement joins TRBV9 to TRBJ2-2, with a possible D match to TRBD2 (6 bases). Per the germline V gene, CDR1 is SGDLS and CDR2 is YYNGEE. Trimming left V 8 bases short and J 6 bases short, with 11 bases between. The CDR3 sequence is 12 residues long. The chain's CDR3 is CASGTSSGELFF. The CDR3 nucleotides are TGTGCCAGTGGGACTTCCTCCGGGGAGCTGTTTTTT.

This clonotype was counted at least ten times. The chain is built from TRBV18 and TRBJ2-1; 11 positions match TRBD2. The V gene's germline CDR1 is KGHSH and CDR2 LQKENI. The CDR3 runs to 18 residues. After removal of 0 bases from V and 5 bases from J, the junction contained 9 bases not matched to a gene. The DNA of the CDR3 is TGTGCCAGCTCACCACCCGGTGGTCTAGCGGGAGGAAACAATGAGCAGTTCTTC. This codes for CASSPPGGLAGGNNEQFF.

The chain carries TRBV12-5 and TRBJ2-5, with 7 bases aligning to TRBD1. With 1 base clipped from V and 4 bases from J, the junction kept 3 bases outside the gene matches. This CDR3 has 14 amino acids. Germline assignment: CDR1 LGHNT and CDR2 FRNRAP. As DNA, the CDR3 is TGTGCTAGTGGTTTGGCAACAGGGGTAGAGACCCAGTACTTC. This encodes CASGLATGVETQYF.

This clonotype was detected a few times. The chain's CDR3 is CASSESWGGQPQHF. The CDR3 nucleotides are TGCGCCAGCAGTGAGTCTTGGGGGGGCCAGCCCCAGCATTTT. The chain couples TRBV10-2 to TRBJ1-5, with D perhaps TRBD1 (6 bases). The germline CDR1 and CDR2 sequences are WSHSY and SAAADI. The CDR3 runs 14 residues. V lost 0 bases and J 7 bases, leaving 10 bases between the germline ends.

In this sample, this clonotype turned up many times. The chain couples TRBV20-1 to TRBJ1-3; unclear D gene. The germline gives CDR1 DFQATT, CDR2 SNEGSKA (reference sequence). V lost 3 bases and J 0 bases, leaving 6 bases between the germline ends. The CDR3 consists of 13 residues. The CDR3, as DNA: TGCAGTGCTAGTTTAAGCTCTGGAAACACCATATATTTT. Residues: CSASLSSGNTIYF.

The chain uses TRBV6-5 and TRBJ2-2; 9 nucleotides align to TRBD1. The length of the CDR3 is 17 residues. V was clipped by 0 bases and J by 3 bases; unmatched bases: 5. Germline V gene lookup returns CDR1 MNHEY and CDR2 SVGAGI. CDR3 sequence: CASSYSAGTGYTGELFF. For the CDR3, the DNA is TGTGCCAGCAGTTACTCAGCCGGGACAGGGTACACCGGGGAGCTGTTTTTT.

This clonotype was recorded many times. This rearrangement joins TRBV30 to TRBJ2-7, with 7 bases identical to TRBD1. The junction had 10 bases not matched to a gene; V was cut back by 0 bases and J by 8 bases. Germline loops: CDR1 GTSNPN, CDR2 SVGIG (reference sequence). CDR3 length: 14 residues. The CDR3 loop reads CAWSVGQGELKQYF. The CDR3 nucleotides read TGTGCCTGGAGTGTAGGGCAGGGGGAATTGAAGCAGTACTTC.

This clonotype has ten or more counts. The chain is built from TRBV4-2 and TRBJ2-1, with 12 bases aligning to TRBD2. The CDR3 runs to 15 residues. Germline V gene data show CDR1 as LGHNA and CDR2 as YNFKEQ. Unmatched junction bases numbered 4, after V lost 4 bases and J lost 6 bases. The CDR3: CASSPSGGAVNEQFF. CDR3 DNA: TGTGCCAGCAGCCCTAGCGGGGGGGCTGTCAATGAGCAGTTCTTC.

This clonotype was detected a few times. The chain couples TRBV20-1 to TRBJ2-6, with TRBD1 identical over 7 bases. This CDR3 contains 19 residues. Germline CDR1 is DFQATT and CDR2 is SNEGSKA (reference sequence). V trimming: 0 bases; J trimming: 1 base; junction bases outside the gene matches: 12. The CDR3 coding sequence is TGCAGTGCTAGAGATGGGCGGTACAGGGGAAGATCTGGGGCCAACGTCCTGACTTTC. Its translation is CSARDGRYRGRSGANVLTF.

This clonotype was counted a few times. The chain has TRBV12-3 or TRBV12-4 and TRBJ2-2; no clear D. V shed 2 bases and J shed 4 bases, with 11 bases lying between them. The CDR3 runs to 15 residues. The CDR3 DNA follows: TGTGCCAGCAGTTTACGTGGGCCGGGCACCGGGGAGCTGTTTTTT. Encoded protein: CASSLRGPGTGELFF.

This clonotype was found many times. The chain recombines TRBV19 with TRBJ1-5; no reliable D call. Germline V gives CDR1 LNHDA, CDR2 SQIVND (reference sequence). The CDR3 sequence is 18 residues long. V lost 3 bases and J 5 bases, leaving 23 bases between the germline ends. The CDR3 here is CASSIGRASGLIDQPQHF. In DNA, the CDR3 is TGTGCCAGTAGTATTGGTAGGGCCAGTGGATTGATTGATCAGCCCCAGCATTTT. Drawing the rest from reference TRBV19 and TRBJ1-5, the complete variable domain is DGGITQSPKYLFRKEGQNVTLSCEQNLNHDAMYWYRQDPGQGLRLIYYSQIVNDFQKGDIAEGYSVSREKKESFPLTVTSAQKNPTAFYLCASSIGRASGLIDQPQHFGDGTRLSIL.

This clonotype was counted ten times or more. V usage is TRBV6-6 and J usage is TRBJ1-2; possibly TRBD1 for D (5 bases). The CDR3 has 15 residues. Per germline, CDR1 MNHNY and CDR2 SVGAGI (reference sequence). The V gene lost 7 bases and the J gene lost 5 bases, with 20 bases spanning the gap. Here the CDR3 reads CASKNVNRNEYGYTF. DNA for the CDR3: TGTGCCAGCAAAAATGTAAACAGGAATGAGTATGGCTACACCTTC.

The chain combines TRBV11-1 with TRBJ2-4; D may correspond to TRBD1 or TRBD2 (5 bases each). The V end lost 4 bases, the J end lost 9 bases, and 16 bases lay between the germline ends. Germline V gene lookup returns CDR1 SGHAT and CDR2 FQDESV (reference sequence). There are 14 residues in the CDR3. Here the CDR3 DNA reads TGTGCCAGCAGCTCAACAGGACTTCGGGGCATTCAGTACTTC. As protein: CASSSTGLRGIQYF.

This clonotype was recorded at least ten times. CDR3 amino acids: CASSLIAGTAGGTIYF. The CDR3, as DNA: TGTGCCAGCAGCTTGATTGCCGGGACGGCCGGCGGGACCATATATTTT. The V gene is TRBV11-2, the J gene TRBJ1-3, with a possible D match to TRBD1 (5 bases). Germline CDR1 reads SGHAT; CDR2 reads FQNNGV. Trimming cost V 3 bases and J 10 bases, with 22 bases left between them. The CDR3 is 16 residues long. The whole variable domain, filled in from reference TRBV11-2 and TRBJ1-3, reads EAGVAQSPRYKIIEKRQSVAFWCNPISGHATLYWYQQILGQGPKLLIQFQNNGVVDDSQLPKDRFSAERLKGVDSTLKIQPAKLEDSAVYLCASSLIAGTAGGTIYFGEGSWLTVV.

In its sample, this clonotype was seen many times. The chain couples TRBV10-3 to TRBJ2-1, with TRBD1 as a possible D gene (5 bases). The CDR3 covers 11 residues. The V gene lost 10 bases and the J gene lost 8 bases, with 12 bases spanning the gap. CDR1 and CDR2 from the germline V gene are ENHRY and SYGVKD. The CDR3 is CATSTRDEQFF. The CDR3 DNA follows: TGTGCCACCTCTACCAGGGATGAGCAGTTCTTC.

This clonotype came up a few times. V gene TRBV30 combines with J gene TRBJ1-1, with 8 bases fitting TRBD1. V was clipped by 3 bases and J by 5 bases; unmatched bases: 5. Germline-derived CDR1 and CDR2 are GTSNPN and SVGIG (reference sequence). The CDR3 extends over 13 amino acids. In DNA, the CDR3 is TGTGCCTGGAGCAGGGGGCCGGGTACTGAAGCTTTCTTT. Translating gives CAWSRGPGTEAFF.

The gene calls are TRBV19 and TRBJ2-7; D may be TRBD2 (7 bases). Germline V gene data show CDR1 as LNHDA and CDR2 as SQIVND (reference sequence). There are 15 residues in the CDR3. V lost 7 bases to trimming and J lost 0 bases, with 16 bases between them. The CDR3 DNA is TGTGCCAGTACCAACGGGGAGGGGGGCTCCTACGAGCAGTACTTC. It yields the protein CASTNGEGGSYEQYF. Variable domain in full (rest from reference TRBV19 and TRBJ2-7): DGGITQSPKYLFRKEGQNVTLSCEQNLNHDAMYWYRQDPGQGLRLIYYSQIVNDFQKGDIAEGYSVSREKKESFPLTVTSAQKNPTAFYLCASTNGEGGSYEQYFGPGTRLTVT.

This clonotype was picked up many times. The genes are TRBV4-1 and TRBJ2-7; 7 nucleotides agree with TRBD2. Germline V lookup: CDR1 MGHRA, CDR2 YSYEKL. There are 13 residues in the CDR3. V lost 7 bases, J lost 3 bases, and 6 bases stayed unmatched. The DNA of the CDR3 is TGCGCCAGCAAATCGGGGGGTAGCTACGAGCAGTACTTC. Amino acids: CASKSGGSYEQYF.

The chain joins TRBV12-3 or TRBV12-4 to TRBJ1-2; 11 bases are a match to TRBD1. This CDR3 contains 16 residues. The junction had 8 bases not matched to a gene; V was cut back by 6 bases and J by 2 bases. DNA of the CDR3: TGTGCCAGCAGCCGGGGACAGGGGGGACTAAACTATGGCTACACCTTC. Its protein is CASSRGQGGLNYGYTF.

In its sample, this clonotype was seen a few times. The V gene is TRBV6-5, the J gene TRBJ2-4; tentative D call: TRBD1 (6 bases). CDR1 MNHEY and CDR2 SVGAGI come from the germline V gene. The germline V and J ends were trimmed by 5 bases and 3 bases, with 8 bases remaining between them. The CDR3 has 13 residues. CDR3 nucleotides: TGTGCCAGCAGTCCGGACAGCAAAAACATTCAGTACTTC. This translates into CASSPDSKNIQYF.

This clonotype occurred a few times. The V gene is TRBV12-3 or TRBV12-4, the J gene TRBJ1-2, with D uncertain. The CDR3 sequence is 12 residues long. The ends were cut back, 4 bases at V and 5 bases at J, with 8 bases in the middle. The CDR3 sequence is CASSSGIYGYTF. CDR3 DNA sequence: TGTGCCAGCAGTTCTGGGATATATGGCTACACCTTC.

A remark on this clonotype: This may be a read error: a much more frequent sequence differs by one nucleotide. The chain couples TRBV4-1 to TRBJ2-2; 7 bases are shared with TRBD1. In germline, CDR1 is MGHRA, CDR2 YSYEKL. The CDR3 covers 16 residues. CDR3 loop: CTSSQQQGLNTGELFF. The CDR3 DNA sequence: TGCACCAGCAGCCAACAACAGGGGCTGAACACCGGGGAGCTGTTTTTT.

This clonotype was detected many times. The chain couples TRBV2 to TRBJ2-7, with D possibly matching TRBD1 (5 bases). Trimming shortened V by 7 bases and J by 3 bases, and 7 bases separated the two germline ends. Germline-derived CDR1 and CDR2 are SNHLY and FYNNEI. The CDR3 has 11 amino acids. CDR3 amino acids: CASKQDYEQYF. The DNA for the CDR3 is TGTGCCAGCAAACAGGACTACGAGCAGTACTTC.

This clonotype was found many times. The rearrangement uses TRBV7-2 and TRBJ1-3; D is ambiguous. In germline, CDR1 is SGHTA, CDR2 FQGNSA. Between the trimmed V and J ends, which lost 5 bases and 0 bases, there was a span of 8 bases. This CDR3 is built from 14 residues. The CDR3 sequence: CASSLTRSGNTIYF. The CDR3 DNA is TGTGCCAGCAGCCTTACCCGCTCTGGAAACACCATATATTTT.

This clonotype was counted many times. J is TRBJ1-4 and V is TRBV5-5; 9 nucleotides match TRBD1. V gave up 3 bases and J gave up 5 bases; unmatched junction bases: 8. CDR1 and CDR2 (germline): SGHKS, YYEKEE (reference sequence). This CDR3 contains 16 residues. The CDR3 coding sequence is TGTGCCAGCAGCTCGATCGCCGGACAGGGGAATGAAAAACTGTTTTTT. Translation gives CASSSIAGQGNEKLFF.

This clonotype showed up many times. For the CDR3, the DNA is TGTGCCAGCAGCTTAGGGACTAGCGGGGAAAATGAGCAGTTCTTC. This encodes CASSLGTSGENEQFF. V and J are TRBV7-8 and TRBJ2-1, with 12 bases matching TRBD2. The germline gives CDR1 SGHVS, CDR2 FQNEAQ. Trimming took 1 base from V and 7 from J; bases not matched to a gene: 2. The CDR3 length is 15 residues.